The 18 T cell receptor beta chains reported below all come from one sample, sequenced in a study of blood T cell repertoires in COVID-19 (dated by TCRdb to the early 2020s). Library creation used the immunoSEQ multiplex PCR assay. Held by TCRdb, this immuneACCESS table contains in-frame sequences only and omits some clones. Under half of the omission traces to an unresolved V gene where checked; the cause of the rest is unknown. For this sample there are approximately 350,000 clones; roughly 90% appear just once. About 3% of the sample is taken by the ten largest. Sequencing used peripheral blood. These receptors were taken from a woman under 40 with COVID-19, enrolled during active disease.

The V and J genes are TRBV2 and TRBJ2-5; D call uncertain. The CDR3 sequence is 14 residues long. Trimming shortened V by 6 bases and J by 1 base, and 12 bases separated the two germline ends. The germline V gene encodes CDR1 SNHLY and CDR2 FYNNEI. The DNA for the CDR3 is TGTGCCAGCAGGGCCGAGGCAGCCCAAGAGACCCAGTACTTC. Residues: CASRAEAAQETQYF.

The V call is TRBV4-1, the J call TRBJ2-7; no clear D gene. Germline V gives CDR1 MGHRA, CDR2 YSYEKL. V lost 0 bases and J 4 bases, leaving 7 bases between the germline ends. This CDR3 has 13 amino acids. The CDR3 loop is CASSQERLYEQYF. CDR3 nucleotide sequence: TGCGCCAGCAGCCAAGAGCGGTTGTACGAGCAGTACTTC.

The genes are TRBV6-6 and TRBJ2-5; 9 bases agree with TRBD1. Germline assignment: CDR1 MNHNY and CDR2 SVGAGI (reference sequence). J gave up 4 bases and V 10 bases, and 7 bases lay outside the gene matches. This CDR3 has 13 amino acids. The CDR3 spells CAISTGGGETQYF. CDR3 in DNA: TGTGCCATCTCCACAGGGGGCGGAGAGACCCAGTACTTC.

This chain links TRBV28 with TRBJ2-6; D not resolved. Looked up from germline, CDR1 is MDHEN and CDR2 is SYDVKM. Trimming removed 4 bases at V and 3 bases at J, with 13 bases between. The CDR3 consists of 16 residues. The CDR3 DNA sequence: TGTGCCAGCAGTTCCTACAGTGCTGGTGGGGCCAACGTCCTGACTTTC. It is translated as CASSSYSAGGANVLTF.

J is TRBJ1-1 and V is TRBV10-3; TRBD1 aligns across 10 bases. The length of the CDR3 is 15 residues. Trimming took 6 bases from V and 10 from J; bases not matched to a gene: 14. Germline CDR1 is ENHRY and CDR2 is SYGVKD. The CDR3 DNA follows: TGTGCCATCAGAGGACACGATGACAGGGGGCGAGGAGCTTTCTTT. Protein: CAIRGHDDRGRGAFF.

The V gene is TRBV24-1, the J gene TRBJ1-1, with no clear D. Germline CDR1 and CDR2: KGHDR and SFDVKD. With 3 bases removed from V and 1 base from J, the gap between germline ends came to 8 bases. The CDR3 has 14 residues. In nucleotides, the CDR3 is TGTGCCACCAGTGATGAGACTCAGAACACTGAAGCTTTCTTT. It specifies CATSDETQNTEAFF.

CDR3 coding DNA: TGTGCCAGCAGTGAAGCGCTTCTGGGACAGGGGCCCTCGAGGGCCAACGTCCTGACTTTC. It is translated as CASSEALLGQGPSRANVLTF. The chain is built from TRBV6-1 and TRBJ2-6; TRBD1 matches at 10 bases. The CDR3 runs to 20 residues. Germline CDR1 is MNHNS and CDR2 is SASEGT. Germline trimming cut 0 bases from V and 5 bases from J; bases unmatched to any gene: 13.

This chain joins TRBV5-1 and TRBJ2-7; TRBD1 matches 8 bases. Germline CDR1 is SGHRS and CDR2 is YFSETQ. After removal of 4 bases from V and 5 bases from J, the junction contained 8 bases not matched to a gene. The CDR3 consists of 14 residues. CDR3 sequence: CASSEGQGQDEQYF. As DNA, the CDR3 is TGCGCCAGCAGCGAAGGACAGGGCCAGGACGAGCAGTACTTC.

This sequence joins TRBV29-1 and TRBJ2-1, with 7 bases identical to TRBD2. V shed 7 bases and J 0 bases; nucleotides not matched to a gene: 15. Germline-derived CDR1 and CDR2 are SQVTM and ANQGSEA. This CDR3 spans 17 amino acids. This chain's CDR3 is CSARGPSGSSSYNEQFF. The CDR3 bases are TGCAGCGCCCGAGGGCCTAGCGGAAGTAGCTCCTACAATGAGCAGTTCTTC.

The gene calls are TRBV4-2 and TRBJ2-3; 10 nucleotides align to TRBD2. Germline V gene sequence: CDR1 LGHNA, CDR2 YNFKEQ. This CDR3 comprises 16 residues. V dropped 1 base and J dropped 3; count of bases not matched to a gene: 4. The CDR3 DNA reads TGTGCCAGCAGCCAAGTCCTAGCGGGGGAGACAGATACGCAGTATTTT. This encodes CASSQVLAGETDTQYF.

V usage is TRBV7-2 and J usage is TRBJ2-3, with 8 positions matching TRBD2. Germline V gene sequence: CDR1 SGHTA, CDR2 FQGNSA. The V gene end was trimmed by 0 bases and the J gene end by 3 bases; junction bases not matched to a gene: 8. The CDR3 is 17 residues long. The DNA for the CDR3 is TGTGCCAGCAGCTTAGCCCGAGCGGGGGTCGAGACAGATACGCAGTATTTT. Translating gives CASSLARAGVETDTQYF. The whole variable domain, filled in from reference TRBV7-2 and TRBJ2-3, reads GAGVSQSPSNKVTEKGKDVELRCDPISGHTALYWYRQSLGQGLEFLIYFQGNSAPDKSGLPSDRFSAERTGGSVSTLTIQRTQQEDSAVYLCASSLARAGVETDTQYFGPGTRLTVL.

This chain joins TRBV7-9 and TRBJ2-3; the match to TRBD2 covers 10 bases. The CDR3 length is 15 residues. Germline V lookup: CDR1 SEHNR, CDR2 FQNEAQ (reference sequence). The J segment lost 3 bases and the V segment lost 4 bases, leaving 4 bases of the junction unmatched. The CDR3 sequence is CASSSGLAFTDTQYF. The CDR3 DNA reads TGTGCCAGCAGCTCGGGACTAGCGTTTACAGATACGCAGTATTTT.

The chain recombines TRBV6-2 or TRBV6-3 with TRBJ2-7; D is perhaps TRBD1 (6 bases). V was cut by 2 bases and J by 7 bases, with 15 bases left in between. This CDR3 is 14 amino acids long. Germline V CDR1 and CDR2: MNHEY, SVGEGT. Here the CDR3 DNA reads TGTGCCAGCAGTTACCCCCCCGAAGACAGGGAGCAGTACTTC. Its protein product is CASSYPPEDREQYF.

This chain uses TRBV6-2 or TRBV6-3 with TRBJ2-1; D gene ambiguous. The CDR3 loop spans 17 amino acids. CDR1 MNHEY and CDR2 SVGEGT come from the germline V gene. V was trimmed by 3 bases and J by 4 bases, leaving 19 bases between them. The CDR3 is CASSYRLGGYDYNEQFF. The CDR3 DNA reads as TGTGCCAGCAGTTATCGTCTCGGCGGCTACGATTACAATGAGCAGTTCTTC.

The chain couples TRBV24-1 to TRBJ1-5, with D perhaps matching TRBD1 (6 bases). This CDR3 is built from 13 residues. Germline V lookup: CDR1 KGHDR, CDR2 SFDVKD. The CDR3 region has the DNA TGTGCGACAGGACCACATAGCAATCAGCCCCAGCATTTT. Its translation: CATGPHSNQPQHF.

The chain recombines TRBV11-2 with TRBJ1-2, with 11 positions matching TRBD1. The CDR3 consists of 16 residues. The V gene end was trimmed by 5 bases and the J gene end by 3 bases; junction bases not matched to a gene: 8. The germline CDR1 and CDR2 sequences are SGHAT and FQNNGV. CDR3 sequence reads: CASSPRDRGTHYGYTF. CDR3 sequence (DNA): TGTGCCAGCAGCCCCCGGGACAGGGGGACTCACTATGGCTACACCTTC.

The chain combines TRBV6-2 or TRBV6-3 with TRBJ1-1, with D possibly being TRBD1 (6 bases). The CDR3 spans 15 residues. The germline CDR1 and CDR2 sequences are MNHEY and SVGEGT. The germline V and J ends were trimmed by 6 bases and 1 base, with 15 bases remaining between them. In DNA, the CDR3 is TGTGCCAGCAGCATCCCGGAGGACAGGAACACTGAAGCTTTCTTT. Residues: CASSIPEDRNTEAFF.

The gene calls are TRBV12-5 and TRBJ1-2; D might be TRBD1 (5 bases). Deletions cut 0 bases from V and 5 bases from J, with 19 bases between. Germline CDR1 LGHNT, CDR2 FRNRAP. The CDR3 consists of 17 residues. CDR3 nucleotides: TGTGCTAGTGGTTTGGTACACCCCCCGGGGGGGGGATATGGCTACACCTTC. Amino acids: CASGLVHPPGGGYGYTF.